The rows below give T cell receptor beta chains drawn from one sample of a study of cytomegalovirus exposure and HLA in healthy donors. Libraries were prepared by immunoSEQ multiplex PCR; TCRdb keeps only in-frame clonotypes and omits some of them. Of 95,000 to 150,000 clones detected, roughly 69% appear once; the ten largest clones hold 6.5% to 9%. The specimen sequenced was PBMCs. The receptors come from a woman between 40 and 50 years old in good health and CMV-seropositive. Each CDR3 is given without its conserved first and last residue.

TRBJ2-6,TRBV4-2,ASSQELGSFGANVLT
TRBJ2-5,TRBV5-4,ASSRGGIMPQETQY
TRBJ1-1,TRBV7-2,ASSKGQHTEAF
TRBJ2-1,TRBV5-4,ASSTGTSGTFSYNEQF
TRBJ2-7,TRBV7-2,ASSLRQGFHEQY
TRBJ2-7,TRBV11-2,ASSPWEGGPIYEQY
TRBJ2-1,TRBV7-9,ASAERPRGGYNEQF
TRBJ1-1,TRBV19,ASSTQTDTEAF
TRBJ1-5,TRBV5-6,ASDRWGESNQPQH
TRBJ2-3,TRBV6-4,ASSDSWGVSTDTQY
TRBJ2-2,TRBV7-2,ASSPGGGHTGELF
TRBJ2-5,TRBV7-6,ASSLEGTVQETQY
TRBJ1-1,TRBV7-6,ASSSRTGEDTEAF
TRBJ1-3,TRBV7-2,ASSLSQGRTGNTIY
TRBJ1-2,TRBV5-1,ASSLGFGTGTNYGYT
TRBJ1-2,TRBV2,ASRLGTGGEIWNYGYT
TRBJ1-1,TRBV5-1,ASSLMDRDSTEAF
TRBJ1-1,TRBV5-6,ASSSYYTAADTEAF
TRBJ2-1,TRBV6-6,ASSYSEGRLHNEQF
TRBJ2-5,TRBV5-6,ASSATGDQETQY
TRBJ2-1,TRBV18,ASSPEREAYNEQF
TRBJ1-6,TRBV10-3,AIGTAYNSPLH
TRBJ1-1,TRBV10-3,ATSTGGTEAF